Presented here are 21 T cell receptor beta chains from one specimen sequenced in a study of cytomegalovirus exposure and HLA in healthy donors. The PCR had 60 Vbeta and 13 Jbeta primers. Sequencing used immunoSEQ multiplex PCR; TCRdb keeps in-frame clones, though not all of them. The data hold 80,000 to 100,000 clones, with roughly 81% observed a single time. The sequenced material came from PBMCs. The origin of the receptors is a man aged 40-55 years in good health and CMV-seronegative.

The genes are TRBV6-1 and TRBJ1-4; D call uncertain. Germline V lookup: CDR1 MNHNS, CDR2 SASEGT. The CDR3 runs to 14 residues. Between the trimmed V and J ends, which lost 5 bases and 4 bases, there was a span of 11 bases. The CDR3 DNA follows: TGTGCCAGCAGTCAGCGGAGCTATAATGAAAAACTGTTTTTT. It encodes CASSQRSYNEKLFF.

The chain combines TRBV4-2 with TRBJ1-4; possibly TRBD1 for D (6 bases). Deletions cut 4 bases from V and 8 bases from J, with 8 bases between. The germline CDR1 and CDR2 sequences are LGHNA and YNFKEQ. The CDR3 loop spans 12 amino acids. The CDR3: CASSPQGEKLFF. The CDR3 coding sequence is TGTGCCAGCAGCCCCCAGGGGGAAAAACTGTTTTTT.

V is TRBV30 and J is TRBJ2-5; D not resolved. The V gene lost 2 bases and the J gene lost 5 bases, with 3 bases spanning the gap. The CDR3 spans 10 residues. CDR1 is GTSNPN and CDR2 is SVGIG in the germline V gene (reference sequence). In nucleotides, the CDR3 is TGTGCCTGGAGTCGGGAGACCCAGTACTTC. Translated: CAWSRETQYF.

The rearrangement joins TRBV4-3 to TRBJ2-5; TRBD2 matches 9 bases. Per germline, CDR1 LGHNA and CDR2 YSLEER. V shed 3 bases and J 5 bases; nucleotides not matched to a gene: 13. This CDR3 is built from 17 residues. CDR3 bases: TGCGCCAGCAGCCAGGCCCCTCTGGCGGGGGGGCAGGAGACCCAGTACTTC. Translating gives CASSQAPLAGGQETQYF.

This rearrangement joins TRBV6-1 to TRBJ2-5; perhaps TRBD1 as D (6 bases). V dropped 4 bases and J dropped 1 base, with 10 bases sitting between them. CDR1 MNHNS and CDR2 SASEGT come from the germline V gene. The CDR3 has 14 residues. CDR3 in DNA: TGTGCCAGCAGTGTAGGACAGACCCAAGAGACCCAGTACTTC. Translated: CASSVGQTQETQYF.

CDR3 loop: CASRGQGDYEQYF. In DNA, the CDR3 is TGTGCCAGCAGGGGACAGGGGGACTACGAGCAGTACTTC. The chain joins TRBV6-5 to TRBJ2-7, with 11 bases fitting TRBD1. V dropped 6 bases and J dropped 3; count of bases not matched to a gene: 1. Germline V lookup: CDR1 MNHEY, CDR2 SVGAGI. The CDR3 length is 13 residues.

This clone was seen only once. The chain employs TRBV9 and TRBJ1-4; the D gene is possibly TRBD1 (6 bases). Deletions cut 4 bases from V and 5 bases from J, with 15 bases between. The germline V gene has CDR1 SGDLS and CDR2 YYNGEE. The CDR3 contains 15 residues. The CDR3, as DNA: TGTGCCAGCAGCAGGGGGGGAATCTGGAATGAAAAACTGTTTTTT. Amino acid sequence: CASSRGGIWNEKLFF.

This chain links TRBV5-1 with TRBJ1-1, with TRBD1 identical over 7 bases. The CDR3 is made up of 13 amino acids. V shed 5 bases, J shed 3 bases, and the junction held 4 bases outside the gene matches. The germline V gene encodes CDR1 SGHRS and CDR2 YFSETQ. The CDR3 DNA follows: TGCGCCAGCAGGATTAGGGGGCACACTGAAGCTTTCTTT. Amino acids: CASRIRGHTEAFF.

This chain uses TRBV29-1 with TRBJ2-6; 9 nucleotides match TRBD1. Trimming removed 2 bases from V and 0 bases from J; junction bases left unmatched: 8. The CDR3 extends over 18 amino acids. Germline assignment: CDR1 SQVTM and CDR2 ANQGSEA. This CDR3 is CSVEQGQGGHSGANVLTF. For the CDR3, the DNA is TGCAGCGTTGAACAGGGACAGGGAGGACACTCTGGGGCCAACGTCCTGACTTTC.

This chain joins TRBV27 and TRBJ1-1, with D perhaps matching TRBD1 (5 bases). V shed 6 bases and J shed 5 bases, with 13 bases lying between them. CDR3 length equals 13 residues. Germline V gene lookup returns CDR1 MNHEY and CDR2 SMNVEV (reference sequence). In nucleotides, the CDR3 is TGTGCCAGCAGGGAAAGGGGTTCTACTGAAGCTTTCTTT. Amino acid sequence: CASRERGSTEAFF.

This clone has only one observation. The chain uses TRBV5-1 and TRBJ1-1, with 9 nucleotides matching TRBD1. This CDR3 spans 14 amino acids. Per the germline V gene, CDR1 is SGHRS and CDR2 is YFSETQ. The junction had 1 base not matched to a gene; V was cut back by 3 bases and J by 1 base. CDR3 loop: CASSWGQGNTEAFF. DNA of the CDR3: TGCGCCAGCAGCTGGGGACAGGGGAACACTGAAGCTTTCTTT. Combining the CDR3 with reference TRBV5-1 and TRBJ1-1 gives the whole variable domain KAGVTQTPRYLIKTRGQQVTLSCSPISGHRSVSWYQQTPGQGLQFLFEYFSETQRNKGNFPGRFSGRQFSNSRSEMNVSTLELGDSALYLCASSWGQGNTEAFFGQGTRLTVV.

This clone turned up a few times. V gene TRBV7-3 combines with J gene TRBJ2-2; 7 bases align to TRBD1. The V gene's germline CDR1 is SGHTA and CDR2 FQGTGA. CDR3 length: 14 amino acids. The J segment lost 6 bases and the V segment lost 5 bases, leaving 6 bases of the junction unmatched. CDR3 sequence (DNA): TGTGCCAGCAGCCAAACAGGGGTCGCCGGGGAGCTGTTTTTT. Encoded protein: CASSQTGVAGELFF.

V gene TRBV29-1 combines with J gene TRBJ1-6; tentative D call: TRBD1 (5 bases). V dropped 5 bases and J dropped 4 bases, with 9 bases sitting between them. This CDR3 spans 13 amino acids. The germline V gene has CDR1 SQVTM and CDR2 ANQGSEA. CDR3 residues: CSVQDTYNSPLHF. The CDR3 bases are TGCAGCGTTCAGGACACTTATAATTCACCCCTCCACTTT.

This clone came up a few times. The CDR3 is CASSLVSDNTGELFF. CDR3 nucleotide sequence: TGTGCCAGCAGCTTGGTGTCAGATAACACCGGGGAGCTGTTTTTT. The V gene is TRBV5-4, the J gene TRBJ2-2; D gene uncertain. This CDR3 spans 15 amino acids. Trimming pared 0 bases from V and 2 bases from J, leaving 8 bases between. Germline lookup yields CDR1 SGHNT and CDR2 YYREEE (reference sequence). The full variable domain, rest sourced from reference TRBV5-4 and TRBJ2-2, is ETGVTQSPTHLIKTRGQQVTLRCSSQSGHNTVSWYQQALGQGPQFIFQYYREEENGRGNFPPRFSGLQFPNYSSELNVNALELDDSALYLCASSLVSDNTGELFFGEGSRLTVL.

In its sample, this clone was seen once. The chain couples TRBV5-1 to TRBJ2-6; 10 bases align to TRBD1. CDR1 and CDR2 (germline): SGHRS, YFSETQ. This CDR3 region has 18 residues. The V segment lost 3 bases and the J segment 2 bases; nucleotides outside the gene matches: 8. CDR3 sequence reads: CASSSPGQGSTGANVLTF. CDR3 in DNA: TGCGCCAGCAGCTCACCGGGACAGGGGTCTACTGGGGCCAACGTCCTGACTTTC. Full variable domain (remainder filled in from reference TRBV5-1 and TRBJ2-6): KAGVTQTPRYLIKTRGQQVTLSCSPISGHRSVSWYQQTPGQGLQFLFEYFSETQRNKGNFPGRFSGRQFSNSRSEMNVSTLELGDSALYLCASSSPGQGSTGANVLTFGAGSRLTVL.

In its sample, this clone was seen a few times. The V call is TRBV6-5, the J call TRBJ1-3, with a possible D match to TRBD1 (5 bases). The CDR3 is 14 residues long. V was clipped by 3 bases and J by 6 bases, with 12 bases between them. Germline V gives CDR1 MNHEY, CDR2 SVGAGI. This CDR3 reads CASSYWGLLNTIYF. The CDR3 nucleotides read TGTGCCAGCAGTTATTGGGGACTTCTAAACACCATATATTTT.

The chain links TRBV6-9 to TRBJ1-4; D is ambiguous. V was trimmed by 3 bases and J by 3 bases, leaving 20 bases between them. CDR1 and CDR2 from the germline V gene are MNHGY and SVAAGI. The CDR3 totals 18 residues. The CDR3 sequence: CASSYGGQPYRSNEKLFF. The DNA for the CDR3 is TGTGCCAGCAGTTACGGAGGGCAACCTTATCGATCTAATGAAAAACTGTTTTTT.

V and J are TRBV27 and TRBJ2-7; D perhaps matches TRBD2 (6 bases). This CDR3 comprises 14 residues. Germline assignment: CDR1 MNHEY and CDR2 SMNVEV (reference sequence). V was shortened by 5 bases and J by 5 bases, with 16 bases between the two germline ends. The CDR3 nucleotides read TGTGCCAGCAGTGGACCGGCCCCGGGGGACGAGCAGTACTTC. Encoded protein: CASSGPAPGDEQYF.

This sequence joins TRBV28 and TRBJ2-5, with TRBD1 matching over 7 bases. V lost 2 bases and J lost 4; bases outside the gene matches: 7. CDR3 length: 15 amino acids. CDR1 is MDHEN, CDR2 SYDVKM, per germline. The CDR3 DNA is TGTGCCAGCAGTTTAAGGGGGCGCGTGAGAGAGACCCAGTACTTC. This encodes CASSLRGRVRETQYF.

V gene TRBV7-8 combines with J gene TRBJ2-4; TRBD2 aligns across 9 bases. This CDR3 region has 14 residues. The ends lost 1 base at V and 11 bases at J; junction bases unmatched: 6. Germline-derived CDR1 and CDR2 are SGHVS and FQNEAQ. The CDR3 DNA reads as TGTGCCAGCAGCTTAGTGTTAGCGGGGGACCTTCAGTACTTC. It yields the protein CASSLVLAGDLQYF.

CDR3 amino acids: CASSRIRAESSGNTIYF. Written as DNA, the CDR3 is TGTGCCAGCAGCCGAATCAGGGCGGAGAGCTCTGGAAACACCATATATTTT. This chain connects TRBV11-2 to TRBJ1-3; perhaps TRBD1 as D (5 bases). V shed 5 bases and J shed 0 bases, with 17 bases lying between them. CDR1 SGHAT and CDR2 FQNNGV come from the germline V gene. The CDR3 is 17 amino acids.